This T cell receptor (beta chain) was recorded in a study of cytotoxic CD8 clonotypes in ibrutinib-treated CLL. The data were produced by immunoSEQ multiplex PCR, yet TCRdb's version contains in-frame clones alone and is incomplete. The data contain some 290,000 clones, roughly 85% of them singletons. Material: PBMCs, obtained before ibrutinib treatment. This TCR was sampled from a human donor with chronic lymphocytic leukemia.

In nucleotides, the CDR3 is TGTGCCAGAATACGGGGGTACCAAGAGACCCAGTACTTC. This codes for CARIRGYQETQYF. This rearrangement joins TRBV11-3 to TRBJ2-5; D might be TRBD2 (6 bases). Trimming removed 9 bases from V and 0 bases from J, with 11 bases in between. Germline CDR1 and CDR2: SGHNT and YENEEA. The CDR3 consists of 13 residues.